What follows are 5 T cell receptor beta chains derived from one specimen sequenced in a study of blood T cell repertoires in COVID-19. Generated by immunoSEQ multiplex PCR, the TCRdb table keeps only in-frame clones and is missing some. The sample has approximately 280,000 clones; approximately 86% are singletons. The sample comprised peripheral blood. These receptors were taken from a woman in her 30s who had recovered from COVID-19.

The chain joins TRBV7-8 to TRBJ1-1; a weak D match, TRBD1 (6 bases). Between the trimmed V and J ends, which lost 3 bases and 11 bases, there was a span of 19 bases. The CDR3 extends over 14 amino acids. Germline loops: CDR1 SGHVS, CDR2 FQNEAQ. This CDR3 is CASSLSEKAGDAFF. The DNA for the CDR3 is TGTGCCAGCAGCTTGAGTGAAAAAGCAGGGGACGCTTTCTTT.

This clone appeared many times. The chain has TRBV4-3 and TRBJ2-5; 9 nucleotides match TRBD2. V dropped 0 bases and J dropped 2; count of bases not matched to a gene: 1. CDR1 and CDR2 from the germline V gene are LGHNA and YSLEER. The CDR3 spans 15 residues. The CDR3 DNA sequence: TGCGCCAGCAGCCAAGAGCGGGGGGGGCAAGAGACCCAGTACTTC. Amino acids: CASSQERGGQETQYF.

This clone was recorded once. The chain is built from TRBV5-1 and TRBJ1-4; D unclear. Germline V CDR1 and CDR2: SGHRS, YFSETQ. V lost 2 bases and J lost 11, with 16 bases in between. The CDR3 covers 14 residues. As DNA, the CDR3 is TGCGCCAGCAGCTTTTACGACCCTTCGGGGAAACTGTTTTTT. This gives the protein CASSFYDPSGKLFF.

This chain joins TRBV28 and TRBJ2-1; a possible D gene is TRBD2 (5 bases). Trimming took 4 bases from V and 8 from J, leaving 15 bases between them. The CDR3 loop spans 14 amino acids. Germline loops: CDR1 MDHEN, CDR2 SYDVKM. The CDR3 protein is CASSSFEGVHEQFF. The CDR3 DNA follows: TGTGCCAGCAGTTCGTTTGAGGGAGTCCATGAGCAGTTCTTC.

J is TRBJ1-3 and V is TRBV3-1 (or the pseudogene TRBV3-2), with D possibly TRBD1 on 5 matching bases. Germline V gives CDR1 LGHDT, CDR2 YNNKEL (reference sequence). The CDR3 is 12 residues long. The germline V and J ends were trimmed by 7 bases and 9 bases, with 13 bases remaining between them. The CDR3 here is CASKSPRGTIYF. DNA for the CDR3: TGTGCCAGCAAATCACCAAGGGGCACCATATATTTT.